The clone carrying this TCR beta chain was counted at least ten times. The source of the sample is a study of metastatic and nonmetastatic thyroid tumors. All patients were untreated before thyroid surgery. The CDR3 contains 18 residues. V shed 4 bases and J 0 bases; nucleotides not matched to a gene: 7. Germline CDR1 and CDR2: ENHRY and SYGVKD. TCRdb ran MiXCR on the PCR reads. The sample includes about 45,000 clones, about 4% seen only once; the top ten take about 9.8%. Sequenced material: blood. The chain recombines TRBV10-3 with TRBJ2-6, with 9 bases that match TRBD1. The source of this sequence is a female donor with papillary thyroid cancer or a benign thyroid nodule (not recorded which). Some clones in this sample may be carry-over from other donors' samples. The CDR3 sequence is CAISGGTGQSSGANVLTF. Here the CDR3 DNA reads TGTGCCATCAGTGGGGGGACAGGGCAAAGCTCTGGGGCCAACGTCCTGACTTTC.